This entry lists 8 T cell receptor beta chains sequenced from one sample in a study of blood T cell repertoires in COVID-19. This table comes from immunoSEQ multiplex PCR, and its TCRdb copy is limited to in-frame clones, with some not included. The table has 300,000 to 400,000 clones, around 90% seen once. The sequenced sample consisted of peripheral blood. The receptors come from a woman aged 18 to 35 who had recovered from COVID-19.

This chain joins TRBV7-9 and TRBJ1-5; D is perhaps TRBD1 (5 bases). The ends were cut back, 1 base at V and 0 bases at J, with 13 bases in the middle. The germline V gene has CDR1 SEHNR and CDR2 FQNEAQ (reference sequence). There are 17 residues in the CDR3. The CDR3 region has the DNA TGTGCCAGCAGCTTAGGGGGGTCGGGGGATAGCAATCAGCCCCAGCATTTT. Its translation: CASSLGGSGDSNQPQHF. Supplemented by reference TRBV7-9 and TRBJ1-5, the full variable domain reads DTGVSQNPRHKITKRGQNVTFRCDPISEHNRLYWYRQTLGQGPEFLTYFQNEAQLEKSRLLSDRFSAERPKGSFSTLEIQRTEQGDSAMYLCASSLGGSGDSNQPQHFGDGTRLSIL.

V gene TRBV21-1 combines with J gene TRBJ2-7; the table's D call, TRBD2, was not checked against the DNA. TRBV21-1 is labeled a pseudogene. The CDR3 length is 16 residues. For the CDR3, the DNA is TGTGCCAGCAGCATCCCGGTAATAGCGGGAGATGACGAGCAGTACGTC. Amino acid sequence: CASSIPVIAGDDEQYV.

The chain is built from TRBV30 and TRBJ1-2; D is unresolved. Germline CDR1 reads GTSNPN; CDR2 reads SVGIG (reference sequence). The germline V and J ends were trimmed by 0 bases and 3 bases, with 11 bases remaining between them. The CDR3 is 14 amino acids. The CDR3 DNA reads as TGTGCCTGGAGTGTAGGCCCCAGGCACTATGGCTACACCTTC. This codes for CAWSVGPRHYGYTF. The full variable domain, in which reference TRBV30 and TRBJ1-2 provide the parts outside the CDR3, is SQTIHQWPATLVQPVGSPLSLECTVEGTSNPNLYWYRQAAGRGLQLLFYSVGIGQISSEVPQNLSASRPQDRQFILSSKKLLLSDSGFYLCAWSVGPRHYGYTFGSGTRLTVV.

This clone was recorded only once. V is TRBV7-9 and J is TRBJ2-3; TRBD2 aligns across 7 bases. The CDR3 loop spans 16 amino acids. Germline V gene lookup returns CDR1 SEHNR and CDR2 FQNEAQ (reference sequence). V was pared by 5 bases and J by 1 base, with 9 bases of the junction left unmatched. CDR3: CASSPREGSGTDTQYF. The CDR3 nucleotides are TGTGCCAGCAGCCCCAGGGAGGGGTCTGGCACAGATACGCAGTATTTT.

The CDR3 DNA sequence: TGTGCCAGCAGCAGATCATTAGCGGGAGACTCCTACGAGCAGTACGTC. Translation: CASSRSLAGDSYEQYV. The chain employs TRBV21-1 and TRBJ2-7; the table's D call of TRBD2 was not tested on the DNA. TRBV21-1 is a known pseudogene. This CDR3 is built from 16 residues.

This clone was found once. The rearrangement uses TRBV6-2 or TRBV6-3 and TRBJ2-7; 8 positions match TRBD2. V shed 5 bases, J shed 3 bases, and the junction held 0 bases outside the gene matches. The germline CDR1 and CDR2 sequences are MNHEY and SVGEGT. The CDR3 consists of 12 residues. The CDR3 nucleotides read TGTGCCAGCAGTCGGGAGGGCTACGAGCAGTACGTC. Translating gives CASSREGYEQYV.

The chain has TRBV6-5 and TRBJ1-2; D remains unclear. Germline lookup yields CDR1 MNHEY and CDR2 SVGAGI. The CDR3 has 14 residues. V was clipped by 2 bases and J by 6 bases, with 13 bases between them. The CDR3 spells CASSYLQRQDGYTF. CDR3 coding DNA: TGTGCCAGCAGTTACCTACAGCGGCAGGATGGCTACACCTTC.

The J gene is TRBJ2-1, the V gene TRBV3-1 (or the pseudogene TRBV3-2); TRBD2 agrees at 9 bases. The CDR3 runs to 16 residues. The V gene end was trimmed by 0 bases and the J gene end by 5 bases; junction bases not matched to a gene: 5. Germline CDR1 reads LGHDT; CDR2 reads YNNKEL (reference sequence). DNA of the CDR3: TGTGCCAGCAGCCAAGAGCGGGAGGGCGCGGACAATGAGCAGTTCTTC. This encodes CASSQEREGADNEQFF.